Listed here is a single TCR beta chain. This specimen comes from a study of response to subunit inactivated influenza vaccine. MiXCR was run by TCRdb on the RT-PCR reads, yielding one entry per CDR3 protein. Seen here are some 570,000 distinct CDR3 sequences, about 10% observed once, and the top ten hold 8% to 13%. The CDR3 has 15 amino acids. The germline V and J ends were trimmed by 0 bases and 1 base, with 5 bases remaining between them. Germline V gives CDR1 SGHRS, CDR2 YFSETQ. These same records also appear under a second study, on T cells expressing NK-cell markers. That paper notes: cDNA encoding TCR beta was synthesized via 5'RACE template switching incorporating UMIs. Roughly six donors had dominant NKG2C+ clonotypes that comprised roughly 1.0-7.5% of their CD8+ T cells.

The V and J genes are TRBV5-1 and TRBJ2-6; no clear D gene. Specimen: PBMCs from blood, collected on the day of vaccination. The clonotype originates from a middle-aged man who received an inactivated influenza vaccine. The CDR3 nucleotides are TGCGCCAGCAGCTTGGAACCGTCTGGGGCCAACGTCCTGACTTTC. Amino acids: CASSLEPSGANVLTF.